Below are 27 T cell receptor beta chains sequenced from a single sample in a study of blood T cell repertoires in COVID-19. Here immunoSEQ multiplex PCR was the method, and the copy in TCRdb shows in-frame clones only, minus some. The top ten hold about 18% of the sample, which has some 62,000 clones, 75% to 90% seen once. The sequenced sample consisted of peripheral blood. These receptors originate from a woman in her sixties or seventies with COVID-19, enrolled during active disease.

This sequence joins TRBV4-3 and TRBJ2-3; 14 bases are shared with TRBD2. V gave up 0 bases and J gave up 8 bases; unmatched junction bases: 13. CDR1 LGHNA and CDR2 YSLEER come from the germline V gene. This CDR3 has 19 amino acids. The CDR3 region is CASSQDNPGTSGSGGTQYF. CDR3 nucleotide sequence: TGCGCCAGCAGCCAAGATAACCCTGGGACTAGCGGGAGCGGAGGTACGCAGTATTTT.

This sequence joins TRBV5-5 and TRBJ2-7; 8 bases agree with TRBD2. This CDR3 contains 16 residues. Germline loops: CDR1 SGHKS, CDR2 YYEKEE (reference sequence). With 0 bases clipped from V and 5 bases from J, the junction kept 10 bases outside the gene matches. CDR3 loop: CASSLDLLAGVNEQYF. The CDR3 DNA reads TGTGCCAGCAGCTTGGACCTCCTAGCGGGCGTGAACGAGCAGTACTTC.

The V and J genes are TRBV5-4 and TRBJ1-2, with D possibly matching TRBD1 (6 bases). This CDR3 has 13 residues. Per germline, CDR1 SGHNT and CDR2 YYREEE (reference sequence). V lost 7 bases to trimming and J lost 2 bases, with 12 bases between them. CDR3 coding DNA: TGTGCCAGCCTGCTTCAGGGGAACTATGGCTACACCTTC. Its protein product is CASLLQGNYGYTF.

This chain uses TRBV5-5 with TRBJ1-2, with D perhaps matching TRBD1 (6 bases). Germline V CDR1 and CDR2: SGHKS, YYEKEE (reference sequence). The CDR3 runs 13 residues. V shed 4 bases and J shed 4 bases, with 11 bases lying between them. CDR3 amino acids: CASSPGQTYGYTF. The CDR3 DNA follows: TGTGCCAGCAGCCCTGGACAGACCTATGGCTACACCTTC.

This clone occurred a few times. This chain joins TRBV7-3 and TRBJ2-7; tentative D call: TRBD1 (6 bases). This CDR3 comprises 13 residues. Looked up from germline, CDR1 is SGHTA and CDR2 is FQGTGA. Trimming pared 5 bases from V and 3 bases from J, leaving 11 bases between. CDR3 coding DNA: TGTGCCAGCAGCCCCGGGACACACTACGAGCAGTACTTC. This encodes CASSPGTHYEQYF.

This chain connects TRBV10-3 to TRBJ1-2, with 7 bases fitting TRBD1. J was trimmed by 5 bases and V by 3 bases; bases with no gene match: 3. Germline CDR1 and CDR2: ENHRY and SYGVKD. The CDR3 extends over 13 amino acids. For the CDR3, the DNA is TGTGCCATCAGTGATGAGACAGGGTATGGCTACACCTTC. This encodes CAISDETGYGYTF.

A note on this clone: Sequence at one end of the junction differs from germline and may be a read error. The chain has TRBV4-2 and TRBJ2-2; TRBD1 might be the D (5 bases). CDR3 length: 15 residues. Germline loops: CDR1 LGHNA, CDR2 YNFKEQ. Here the CDR3 reads CASSKDNRYTGELFF. The CDR3 DNA reads TGTGCCAGCAGCAAAGATAACAGGTACACCGGGGAGCTGTTTTTT.

The chain uses TRBV28 and TRBJ1-1, with D perhaps matching TRBD1 (5 bases). This CDR3 region has 12 residues. CDR1 is MDHEN and CDR2 is SYDVKM in the germline V gene. The V end was cut by 8 bases, the J end by 6 bases, with 13 bases between. The CDR3 loop reads CASRYPTAEAFF. CDR3 nucleotides: TGTGCCAGCCGATACCCGACAGCTGAAGCTTTCTTT.

The chain combines TRBV11-3 with TRBJ1-1; D may be TRBD1 (6 bases). Trimming cost V 5 bases and J 0 bases, with 13 bases left between them. Per germline, CDR1 SGHNT and CDR2 YENEEA. The CDR3 has 15 residues. The CDR3 DNA reads as TGTGCCAGCAGCCTTACGACAGGATTGAACACTGAAGCTTTCTTT. Protein sequence: CASSLTTGLNTEAFF.

This CDR3 is CSVKRSTKNTEAFF. Written as DNA, the CDR3 is TGCAGCGTTAAACGGTCCACGAAGAACACTGAAGCTTTCTTT. The J gene is TRBJ1-1, the V gene TRBV29-1; D is undetermined. Germline CDR1 is SQVTM and CDR2 is ANQGSEA. V dropped 5 bases and J dropped 1 base, with 14 bases sitting between them. The CDR3 runs to 14 residues.

The V call is TRBV19, the J call TRBJ2-5; 9 bases align to TRBD2. Germline CDR1 is LNHDA and CDR2 is SQIVND (reference sequence). The trim removed 6 bases at V and 5 bases at J, leaving 13 bases unmatched. The CDR3 totals 16 residues. CDR3 bases: TGTGCCAGTAGCCCTTCGGGACTAGCAGGAATGGAGACCCAGTACTTC. The encoded protein is CASSPSGLAGMETQYF.

V is TRBV28 and J is TRBJ1-2, with 7 bases matching TRBD1. Per germline, CDR1 MDHEN and CDR2 SYDVKM. The junction had 7 bases not matched to a gene; V was cut back by 7 bases and J by 2 bases. The CDR3 runs 14 residues. The CDR3 nucleotides read TGTGCCAGCACCGAAGGGACAGCAAACTATGGCTACACCTTC. This codes for CASTEGTANYGYTF.

The chain joins TRBV3-1 (or the pseudogene TRBV3-2) to TRBJ2-7; D is unclear. The V gene lost 1 base and the J gene lost 4 bases, with 8 bases spanning the gap. This CDR3 comprises 13 residues. Germline V gene sequence: CDR1 LGHDT, CDR2 YNNKEL (reference sequence). CDR3: CASSQGPGYEQYF. The CDR3 DNA is TGTGCCAGCAGCCAAGGTCCCGGGTACGAGCAGTACTTC.

This chain links TRBV28 with TRBJ2-5, with 7 bases fitting TRBD2. The ends lost 7 bases at V and 5 bases at J; junction bases unmatched: 10. The CDR3 is 14 amino acids. Germline-derived CDR1 and CDR2 are MDHEN and SYDVKM. The CDR3 coding sequence is TGTGCCAGCACCCCAACATGGGGAGGGGAGACCCAGTACTTC. It translates to CASTPTWGGETQYF.

The J gene is TRBJ2-5, the V gene TRBV7-2; weak D call: TRBD1 (5 bases). This CDR3 comprises 14 residues. Trimming pared 1 base from V and 5 bases from J, leaving 11 bases between. The V gene's germline CDR1 is SGHTA and CDR2 FQGNSA. The CDR3 here is CASSLETAEETQYF. In DNA, the CDR3 is TGTGCCAGCAGCTTAGAGACAGCAGAGGAGACCCAGTACTTC.

This chain connects TRBV30 to TRBJ2-5; D gene ambiguous. V was trimmed by 0 bases and J by 2 bases, leaving 16 bases between them. Germline V gives CDR1 GTSNPN, CDR2 SVGIG (reference sequence). The CDR3 is 16 residues long. The CDR3 bases are TGTGCCTGGAGTGTACCTCAGCTAGTGCGGCAAGAGACCCAGTACTTC. It translates to CAWSVPQLVRQETQYF. The full variable domain, rest sourced from reference TRBV30 and TRBJ2-5, is SQTIHQWPATLVQPVGSPLSLECTVEGTSNPNLYWYRQAAGRGLQLLFYSVGIGQISSEVPQNLSASRPQDRQFILSSKKLLLSDSGFYLCAWSVPQLVRQETQYFGPGTRLLVL.

This chain uses TRBV2 with TRBJ1-5, with D possibly matching TRBD1 (6 bases). The CDR3 totals 15 residues. Trimming left V 6 bases short and J 4 bases short, with 16 bases between. CDR1 SNHLY and CDR2 FYNNEI come from the germline V gene. CDR3 sequence reads: CASREEGGRNQPQHF. The CDR3 bases are TGTGCCAGCAGGGAGGAGGGGGGGCGGAATCAGCCCCAGCATTTT.

The chain couples TRBV24-1 to TRBJ1-5; 11 bases line up with TRBD1. CDR1 and CDR2 (germline): KGHDR, SFDVKD. CDR3 length: 17 residues. J gave up 2 bases and V 2 bases, and 4 bases lay outside the gene matches. Here the CDR3 DNA reads TGTGCCACCAGTGATTCGGGACAGGGGGGACGCAATCAGCCCCAGCATTTT. Its translation: CATSDSGQGGRNQPQHF.

The rearrangement links TRBV7-5 to TRBJ2-1; the D call of TRBD2 is as the table states it, not checked on the DNA. TRBV7-5 is labeled a pseudogene. CDR3 size: 20 residues. The CDR3 bases are TGTGCCAGAAGCTCCACCTCCCGGGCGGGAGGGTCTTTAGGAGGGGATGAGCAGTTCTTC. It codes for CARSSTSRAGGSLGGDEQFF.

This clone has only one observation. V is TRBV19 and J is TRBJ1-4, with a weak D call TRBD1 (5 bases). V lost 7 bases and J 0 bases, leaving 18 bases between the germline ends. This CDR3 comprises 17 residues. Germline V lookup: CDR1 LNHDA, CDR2 SQIVND (reference sequence). The DNA of the CDR3 is TGTGCCAGTAACGGGGGGACTTGGAGTGCAACTAATGAAAAACTGTTTTTT. Translated: CASNGGTWSATNEKLFF.

The chain is built from TRBV7-9 and TRBJ2-1, with 10 bases lining up with TRBD2. Germline CDR1 is SEHNR and CDR2 is FQNEAQ (reference sequence). This CDR3 comprises 14 residues. The junction had 6 bases not matched to a gene; V was cut back by 4 bases and J by 9 bases. The CDR3 bases are TGTGCCAGCAGCTGGCTAGCGGGAGCTACTGAGCAGTTCTTC. This codes for CASSWLAGATEQFF.

This chain uses TRBV20-1 with TRBJ2-3; D call uncertain. The germline gives CDR1 DFQATT, CDR2 SNEGSKA (reference sequence). Trimming stripped 5 bases from V and 5 bases from J, with 8 bases between. The CDR3 covers 11 residues. The CDR3 DNA sequence: TGCAGTGCTCTGCCCGGAGATACGCAGTATTTT. It translates to CSALPGDTQYF.

The rearrangement joins TRBV18 to TRBJ1-4, with D possibly being TRBD1 (5 bases). CDR1 is KGHSH, CDR2 LQKENI, per germline. The CDR3 is 14 residues long. The ends were cut back, 6 bases at V and 6 bases at J, with 14 bases in the middle. The CDR3 DNA follows: TGTGCCAGCTCCCCGCAAGGGGTGGATGAAAAACTGTTTTTT. This translates into CASSPQGVDEKLFF.

Only a few counts were recorded for this clone. This chain connects TRBV9 to TRBJ1-1; D remains ambiguous. Trimming stripped 2 bases from V and 3 bases from J, with 5 bases between. This CDR3 has 12 residues. Germline-derived CDR1 and CDR2 are SGDLS and YYNGEE. The CDR3 DNA reads TGTGCCAGCAGCGTCGGGGACACTGAAGCTTTCTTT. Encoded protein: CASSVGDTEAFF.

V gene TRBV7-3 combines with J gene TRBJ1-2; 8 bases align to TRBD1. The V and J ends lost 4 bases and 6 bases, in that order; junction bases with no gene match: 4. From germline, CDR1 is SGHTA and CDR2 FQGTGA. This CDR3 is built from 13 residues. Here the CDR3 DNA reads TGTGCCAGCAGCTCCGCGACAGGGGATGGCTACACCTTC. Translation gives CASSSATGDGYTF.

This chain uses TRBV28 with TRBJ1-6; 8 bases are a match to TRBD1. The CDR3 has 15 residues. The germline gives CDR1 MDHEN, CDR2 SYDVKM. V was clipped by 2 bases and J by 10 bases; unmatched bases: 7. The DNA for the CDR3 is TGTGCCAGCAGTTTAAGGACAGGGCCAGCCTCACCCCTCCACTTT. As protein: CASSLRTGPASPLHF. The entire variable domain, with the rest obtained from reference TRBV28 and TRBJ1-6, is as follows: DVKVTQSSRYLVKRTGEKVFLECVQDMDHENMFWYRQDPGLGLRLIYFSYDVKMKEKGDIPEGYSVSREKKERFSLILESASTNQTSMYLCASSLRTGPASPLHFGNGTRLTVT.

The rearrangement links TRBV5-4 to TRBJ1-4; the D gene is possibly TRBD1 (5 bases). Trimming removed 2 bases at V and 3 bases at J, with 11 bases between. The CDR3 is 15 residues long. CDR1 is SGHNT and CDR2 is YYREEE in the germline V gene (reference sequence). The CDR3 reads CASSFQGRANEKLFF. The CDR3 DNA follows: TGTGCCAGCAGCTTTCAGGGTAGGGCTAATGAAAAACTGTTTTTT.